This T cell receptor (beta chain) comes out of a study of monozygotic twins with inflammatory bowel disease. The length of the CDR3 is 15 residues. The V gene's germline CDR1 is KGHSH and CDR2 LQKENI. TCRdb reprocessed the 5' RACE reads and stores each CDR3 protein as one record, lacking DNA. The listing contains approximately 390,000 distinct CDR3 sequences. The clonotype comes from a human donor with ulcerative colitis or Crohn's disease, or a healthy co-twin of an affected twin (not recorded which). Source material: blood. The rearrangement uses TRBV18 and TRBJ1-1; TCRdb outputs TRBD1, but without DNA this stays unchecked. The CDR3 loop reads CASSPQQGAYTEAFF.